This TCR beta chain was sequenced during a study of blood T cell repertoires in COVID-19. The ends were cut back, 4 bases at V and 4 bases at J, with 13 bases in the middle. Germline loops: CDR1 SEHNR, CDR2 FQNEAQ (reference sequence). The CDR3 has 14 amino acids. Only in-frame clones appear in the TCRdb table, and some are missing; sequencing was by immunoSEQ multiplex PCR. Altogether about 280,000 clones are present, 85% being singletons, with the ten largest covering about 2.5%. The sequencing sample was made of PBMCs or T cells enriched from blood (not recorded which). This clonotype was obtained from a woman aged 45-65 years who had recovered from COVID-19. The chain links TRBV7-9 to TRBJ1-2, with a weak D call TRBD1 (5 bases). In DNA form, the CDR3 reads TGTGCCAGCAGCTCCCCAGGGTTAGGCTATGGCTACACCTTC. Translating it yields CASSSPGLGYGYTF.